These 5 T cell receptor beta chains were all obtained from the same sample, sequenced in a study of blood T cell repertoires in COVID-19. The table came from immunoSEQ multiplex PCR; TCRdb's copy has only in-frame clones and leaves some out. This sample yields 150,000 to 180,000 clones, of which roughly 84% are seen a single time; over 0.55% belongs to the top ten. Sequenced input: peripheral blood. These receptors were obtained from a man aged 55 to 70 with COVID-19, enrolled during active disease.

The chain is built from TRBV15 and TRBJ1-4; D is unresolved. V was cut by 1 base and J by 6 bases, with 18 bases left in between. CDR1 is LNHNV, CDR2 YYDKDF, per germline (reference sequence). The CDR3 totals 17 residues. This CDR3 is CATSRGVMSPGDEKLFF. The CDR3, as DNA: TGTGCCACCAGCAGAGGGGTGATGAGCCCCGGAGATGAAAAACTGTTTTTT.

The rearrangement uses TRBV20-1 and TRBJ1-2; D is undetermined. Trimming pared 3 bases from V and 4 bases from J, leaving 3 bases between. CDR1 is DFQATT, CDR2 SNEGSKA, per germline (reference sequence). CDR3 length: 10 amino acids. DNA for the CDR3: TGCAGTGCTAGGAGCTATGGCTACACCTTC. Protein sequence: CSARSYGYTF.

The chain combines TRBV7-9 with TRBJ2-5; 7 bases are a match to TRBD1. This CDR3 has 16 amino acids. The germline V gene encodes CDR1 SEHNR and CDR2 FQNEAQ (reference sequence). The ends lost 7 bases at V and 5 bases at J; junction bases unmatched: 16. The CDR3 loop is CASTNLPIGGAETQYF. The CDR3 region has the DNA TGTGCCAGCACCAACCTACCAATAGGGGGCGCGGAGACCCAGTACTTC.

This chain joins TRBV9 and TRBJ1-3; possibly TRBD1 for D (6 bases). V dropped 2 bases and J dropped 1 base, with 10 bases sitting between them. Germline assignment: CDR1 SGDLS and CDR2 YYNGEE. The CDR3 is 15 residues long. In DNA form, the CDR3 reads TGTGCCAGCAGCGTGAAACAGGGTTCTGGAAACACCATATATTTT. Protein: CASSVKQGSGNTIYF.

The chain has TRBV7-2 and TRBJ1-1; unclear D gene. Germline CDR1 is SGHTA and CDR2 is FQGNSA. Trimming pared 4 bases from V and 0 bases from J, leaving 9 bases between. This CDR3 is 14 amino acids long. CDR3 DNA: TGTGCCAGCAGCTCCTCGGGGATGAACACTGAAGCTTTCTTT. The encoded protein is CASSSSGMNTEAFF.